These 25 T cell receptor beta chains originate from one sample sequenced in a study of T cell repertoires in cytomegalovirus infection. TCRdb analysed the reads with MiXCR anew, one entry per CDR3 protein. The sample records 150,000 to 200,000 distinct CDR3 sequences, roughly 19% being singletons. The specimen sequenced was PBMCs. These TCRs come from a human donor in good health (CMV status not recorded). Some clones in this sample may be carry-over from other donors' samples.

This clonotype appeared many times. The chain is built from TRBV6-2 or TRBV6-3 and TRBJ2-2; TRBD2 agrees at 8 bases. The trim removed 4 bases at V and 6 bases at J, leaving 7 bases unmatched. The CDR3 is 15 amino acids. Germline assignment: CDR1 MNHEY and CDR2 SVGEGT. As DNA, the CDR3 is TGTGCCAGCAGTTTCGGGAGGGCCGGATCCGGGGAGCTGTTTTTT. Amino acid sequence: CASSFGRAGSGELFF.

This clonotype was detected a few times. The chain carries TRBV15 and TRBJ2-5; no firm D call. There are 14 residues in the CDR3. The germline V and J ends were trimmed by 0 bases and 3 bases, with 8 bases remaining between them. Germline CDR1 and CDR2: LNHNV and YYDKDF (reference sequence). This chain's CDR3 is CATSREAEKETQYF. The CDR3 region has the DNA TGTGCCACCAGCAGAGAGGCAGAGAAAGAGACCCAGTACTTC.

V is TRBV28 and J is TRBJ1-1; possibly TRBD1 for D (5 bases). The CDR3 covers 12 residues. From germline, CDR1 is MDHEN and CDR2 SYDVKM. Trimming left V 5 bases short and J 11 bases short, with 15 bases between. CDR3 residues: CASSPRGYRAFF. Here the CDR3 DNA reads TGTGCCAGCAGTCCGAGGGGTTATCGGGCTTTCTTT. Drawing the rest from reference TRBV28 and TRBJ1-1, the complete variable domain is DVKVTQSSRYLVKRTGEKVFLECVQDMDHENMFWYRQDPGLGLRLIYFSYDVKMKEKGDIPEGYSVSREKKERFSLILESASTNQTSMYLCASSPRGYRAFFGQGTRLTVV.

The chain couples TRBV20-1 to TRBJ2-7, with unresolved D. Deletions cut 3 bases from V and 6 bases from J, with 12 bases between. Germline V gene sequence: CDR1 DFQATT, CDR2 SNEGSKA (reference sequence). This CDR3 comprises 12 residues. DNA of the CDR3: TGCAGTGCTAGTGGCGGAACTGGCGAGCAGTACTTC. Translation gives CSASGGTGEQYF.

This clonotype was observed many times. The chain employs TRBV7-8 and TRBJ2-7, with D hard to call. The CDR3 loop spans 12 amino acids. Germline-derived CDR1 and CDR2 are SGHVS and FQNEAQ. V lost 5 bases and J lost 12, with 17 bases in between. Written as DNA, the CDR3 is TGTGCCAGCAGCGATGGGCCTTCCCCCGGGTACTTC. It translates to CASSDGPSPGYF.

This clonotype was seen ten or more times. V is TRBV7-6 and J is TRBJ2-1; no clear D. The ends were cut back, 0 bases at V and 11 bases at J, with 14 bases in the middle. Germline V gene data show CDR1 as SGHVS and CDR2 as FNYEAQ. CDR3 length equals 14 residues. The CDR3: CASSLARGANKQFF. The CDR3 bases are TGTGCCAGCAGCTTAGCGCGTGGAGCGAATAAGCAGTTCTTC.

The chain carries TRBV2 and TRBJ1-2; D possibly corresponds to TRBD1 (5 bases). This CDR3 has 13 residues. V was clipped by 10 bases and J by 0 bases, with 12 bases between them. CDR1 SNHLY and CDR2 FYNNEI come from the germline V gene. The CDR3 region is CATGTATNYGYTF. The CDR3 nucleotides are TGTGCCACCGGGACGGCTACTAACTATGGCTACACCTTC.

Comments on this clonotype: A junction end diverges from the germline sequence, so it may reflect a read error. V gene TRBV2 combines with J gene TRBJ2-1; 9 nucleotides agree with TRBD2. Looked up from germline, CDR1 is SNHLY and CDR2 is FYNNEI. This CDR3 is 12 amino acids long. CDR3 nucleotides: TGTGCCAGCAGTGAAATAGTAGGGACTAGCAATTTC. This encodes CASSEIVGTSNF.

This clonotype has ten or more counts. This chain connects TRBV12-3 or TRBV12-4 to TRBJ2-5; D is possibly TRBD1 or TRBD2 (6 bases each). The ends were cut back, 8 bases at V and 6 bases at J, with 19 bases in the middle. This CDR3 region has 14 residues. The CDR3 DNA is TGTGCCAGCGGTCCTCTGGGGGGCACGAAGACCCAGTACTTC. Translation gives CASGPLGGTKTQYF.

This clonotype was counted at least ten times. The chain combines TRBV6-5 with TRBJ1-5, with 8 bases matching TRBD1. Unmatched junction bases numbered 8, after V lost 6 bases and J lost 4 bases. The CDR3 is 15 residues long. Germline lookup yields CDR1 MNHEY and CDR2 SVGAGI. CDR3 loop: CASSFGQGHNQPQHF. CDR3 sequence (DNA): TGTGCCAGCAGCTTCGGACAGGGACATAATCAGCCCCAGCATTTT.

This clonotype was seen a few times. The chain carries TRBV2 and TRBJ1-6, with D perhaps matching TRBD1 (5 bases). The V gene lost 5 bases and the J gene lost 10 bases, with 15 bases spanning the gap. Germline V lookup: CDR1 SNHLY, CDR2 FYNNEI. This CDR3 has 14 residues. The CDR3 sequence: CASSTGARGSPLHF. The CDR3 region has the DNA TGTGCCAGCAGTACCGGGGCCAGAGGGTCACCCCTCCACTTT.

At least ten counts were recorded for this clonotype. The chain has TRBV11-2 and TRBJ1-3; D is undetermined. With 1 base removed from V and 3 bases from J, the gap between germline ends came to 13 bases. There are 16 residues in the CDR3. The V gene's germline CDR1 is SGHAT and CDR2 FQNNGV. The CDR3 sequence is CASSLVSTRVGNTIYF. CDR3 sequence (DNA): TGTGCCAGCAGCTTAGTGTCTACAAGGGTTGGAAACACCATATATTTT. The full variable domain, in which reference TRBV11-2 and TRBJ1-3 provide the parts outside the CDR3, is EAGVAQSPRYKIIEKRQSVAFWCNPISGHATLYWYQQILGQGPKLLIQFQNNGVVDDSQLPKDRFSAERLKGVDSTLKIQPAKLEDSAVYLCASSLVSTRVGNTIYFGEGSWLTVV.

The chain recombines TRBV5-4 with TRBJ1-2; D is possibly TRBD1 (6 bases). V was trimmed by 6 bases and J by 5 bases, leaving 20 bases between them. Per germline, CDR1 SGHNT and CDR2 YYREEE (reference sequence). This CDR3 contains 15 residues. CDR3 region: CASTEDRFSWYGYTF. The CDR3 region has the DNA TGTGCCAGCACCGAGGACAGATTCTCATGGTATGGCTACACCTTC. Looking up the rest from reference TRBV5-4 and TRBJ1-2 gives the full variable domain: ETGVTQSPTHLIKTRGQQVTLRCSSQSGHNTVSWYQQALGQGPQFIFQYYREEENGRGNFPPRFSGLQFPNYSSELNVNALELDDSALYLCASTEDRFSWYGYTFGSGTRLTVV.

V gene TRBV28 combines with J gene TRBJ1-6, with D maybe TRBD1 (6 bases). CDR3 length: 14 amino acids. Germline V gene data show CDR1 as MDHEN and CDR2 as SYDVKM. The V end was cut by 7 bases, the J end by 10 bases, with 17 bases between. This CDR3 is CASTQGGNGSPLHF. CDR3 nucleotides: TGTGCCAGCACCCAAGGGGGGAATGGGTCACCCCTCCACTTT.

This clonotype appeared a few times. The chain recombines TRBV4-1 with TRBJ2-2; possibly TRBD2 for D (5 bases). The CDR3 loop spans 16 amino acids. V dropped 0 bases and J dropped 7 bases, with 15 bases sitting between them. CDR1 and CDR2 from the germline V gene are MGHRA and YSYEKL. The CDR3 coding sequence is TGCGCCAGCAGCCAAGAGTTAATACGGGGTCACGGGGAGCTGTTTTTT. Translating it yields CASSQELIRGHGELFF.

To note about this clonotype: A much larger clone sits a single nucleotide away, making a read error possible. The gene calls are TRBV12-3 or TRBV12-4 and TRBJ1-5, with a tentative D call TRBD1 (5 bases). The CDR3 has 14 amino acids. CDR3 DNA: TGTGCCAGCACCTCGGGGACCACCAATCAGCCCCATCATTTT. Translation: CASTSGTTNQPHHF.

The CDR3 reads CASSPGGGEQFF. The CDR3 DNA follows: TGTGCCAGCTCACCCGGAGGAGGTGAGCAGTTCTTC. The gene calls are TRBV18 and TRBJ2-1, with D possibly TRBD2 on 5 matching bases. Germline loops: CDR1 KGHSH, CDR2 LQKENI. V dropped 3 bases and J dropped 9 bases, with 9 bases sitting between them. This CDR3 has 12 residues.

There are many counts of this clonotype. V usage is TRBV28 and J usage is TRBJ2-7; D remains ambiguous. This CDR3 region has 12 residues. V lost 7 bases to trimming and J lost 3 bases, with 10 bases between them. From germline, CDR1 is MDHEN and CDR2 SYDVKM. The chain's CDR3 is CASTNRLYEQYF. The CDR3 nucleotides read TGTGCCAGCACGAATAGACTCTACGAGCAGTACTTC.

This clonotype was observed a few times. The chain carries TRBV7-3 and TRBJ2-2, with no clear D. CDR1 and CDR2 from the germline V gene are SGHTA and FQGTGA. V gave up 2 bases and J gave up 3 bases, with 16 bases separating them. This CDR3 region has 17 residues. As DNA, the CDR3 is TGTGCCAGCAGCTTATTTAGTGGTCGTGGGTACACCGGGGAGCTGTTTTTT. Protein sequence: CASSLFSGRGYTGELFF.

This chain connects TRBV10-2 to TRBJ2-6; D call uncertain. V lost 6 bases and J lost 3, with 6 bases in between. CDR1 is WSHSY, CDR2 SAAADI, per germline. The CDR3 spans 13 residues. The CDR3 coding sequence is TGCGCCAGCAGGCCCGGTGGGGCCAACGTCCTGACTTTC. Its protein product is CASRPGGANVLTF.

This clonotype was counted a few times. V and J are TRBV28 and TRBJ1-1; the D gene is possibly TRBD1 (5 bases). Germline CDR1 reads MDHEN; CDR2 reads SYDVKM. The CDR3 loop spans 14 amino acids. V lost 7 bases, J lost 1 base, and 13 bases lay in between. CDR3 nucleotide sequence: TGTGCCAGCAAATTGGGGCAGAAGAACACTGAAGCTTTCTTT. This translates into CASKLGQKNTEAFF.

This clonotype was seen a few times. This rearrangement joins TRBV28 to TRBJ1-2; D is unresolved. Germline CDR1 is MDHEN and CDR2 is SYDVKM. Trimming took 4 bases from V and 4 from J, leaving 7 bases between them. This CDR3 region has 12 residues. The CDR3 is CASSSRSYGYTF. The CDR3 nucleotides are TGTGCCAGCAGTTCGCGGAGCTATGGCTACACCTTC.

The V and J genes are TRBV28 and TRBJ2-6, with D maybe TRBD2 (5 bases). Looked up from germline, CDR1 is MDHEN and CDR2 is SYDVKM. V lost 1 base to trimming and J lost 1 base, with 11 bases between them. CDR3 length: 17 residues. The chain's CDR3 is CASSLLSRGSGANVLTF. CDR3 DNA sequence: TGTGCCAGCAGTTTATTGAGTCGGGGATCTGGGGCCAACGTCCTGACTTTC.

The rearrangement uses TRBV15 and TRBJ1-6, with unresolved D. V dropped 1 base and J dropped 0 bases, with 4 bases sitting between them. Germline-derived CDR1 and CDR2 are LNHNV and YYDKDF (reference sequence). The CDR3 consists of 15 residues. Here the CDR3 DNA reads TGTGCCACCAGCAGAGTCCACTCCTATAATTCACCCCTCCACTTT. Encoded protein: CATSRVHSYNSPLHF.

This sequence joins TRBV7-6 and TRBJ2-7; D is unresolved. Germline CDR1 is SGHVS and CDR2 is FNYEAQ. The CDR3 length is 14 residues. Deletions cut 1 base from V and 2 bases from J, with 9 bases between. CDR3 sequence: CASSLDSGAYEQYF. CDR3 coding DNA: TGTGCCAGCAGCTTAGATTCTGGTGCCTACGAGCAGTACTTC. Complete variable domain (other parts from reference TRBV7-6 and TRBJ2-7): GAGVSQSPRYKVTKRGQDVALRCDPISGHVSLYWYRQALGQGPEFLTYFNYEAQQDKSGLPNDRFSAERPEGSISTLTIQRTEQRDSAMYRCASSLDSGAYEQYFGPGTRLTVT.